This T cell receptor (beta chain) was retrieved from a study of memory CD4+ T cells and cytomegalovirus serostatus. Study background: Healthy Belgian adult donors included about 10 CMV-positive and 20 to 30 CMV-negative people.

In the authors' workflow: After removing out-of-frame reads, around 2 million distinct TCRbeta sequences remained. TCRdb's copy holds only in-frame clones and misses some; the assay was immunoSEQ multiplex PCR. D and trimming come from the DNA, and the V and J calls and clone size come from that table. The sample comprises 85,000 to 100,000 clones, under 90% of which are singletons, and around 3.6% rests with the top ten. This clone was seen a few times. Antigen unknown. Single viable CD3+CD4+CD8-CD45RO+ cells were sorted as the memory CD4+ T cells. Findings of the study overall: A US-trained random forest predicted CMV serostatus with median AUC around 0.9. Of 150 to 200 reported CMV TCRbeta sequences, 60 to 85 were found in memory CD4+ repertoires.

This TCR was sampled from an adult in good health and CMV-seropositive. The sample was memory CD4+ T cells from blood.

The chain's CDR3 is CASSAAGEVNEKLFF. The DNA for the CDR3 is TGCGCCAGCAGCGCCGCAGGGGAGGTTAATGAAAAACTGTTTTTT. The V call is TRBV5-1, the J call TRBJ1-4, with D tentatively TRBD1 (6 bases). Germline V lookup: CDR1 SGHRS, CDR2 YFSETQ. The V and J ends lost 4 bases and 4 bases respectively, with 14 bases between them. The CDR3 sequence is 15 residues long.